This TCR beta chain is drawn from a study of T cell repertoires in cytomegalovirus infection. Across the study: Matching HLA type and CMV infection were both indicated by public TCR beta signatures.

TCRdb re-analysed the reads in MiXCR, keeping a single row per CDR3 protein. The sample lists about 300,000 distinct CDR3 sequences, 9.6% occurring once. Looked up from germline, CDR1 is SGHAT and CDR2 is FQNNGV. The CDR3 is 14 residues long. J gave up 6 bases and V 5 bases, and 2 bases lay outside the gene matches. Ten or more counts support this clonotype. Sequencing was carried out using PBMCs. The J gene is TRBJ2-3, the V gene TRBV11-2; 13 bases map to TRBD2. This clonotype was obtained from a human donor in good health (CMV status not recorded). Some clones in this sample may be carry-over from other donors' samples. CDR3: CASSPGLAGDTQYF. For the CDR3, the DNA is TGTGCCAGCAGCCCGGGACTAGCGGGGGATACGCAGTATTTT.